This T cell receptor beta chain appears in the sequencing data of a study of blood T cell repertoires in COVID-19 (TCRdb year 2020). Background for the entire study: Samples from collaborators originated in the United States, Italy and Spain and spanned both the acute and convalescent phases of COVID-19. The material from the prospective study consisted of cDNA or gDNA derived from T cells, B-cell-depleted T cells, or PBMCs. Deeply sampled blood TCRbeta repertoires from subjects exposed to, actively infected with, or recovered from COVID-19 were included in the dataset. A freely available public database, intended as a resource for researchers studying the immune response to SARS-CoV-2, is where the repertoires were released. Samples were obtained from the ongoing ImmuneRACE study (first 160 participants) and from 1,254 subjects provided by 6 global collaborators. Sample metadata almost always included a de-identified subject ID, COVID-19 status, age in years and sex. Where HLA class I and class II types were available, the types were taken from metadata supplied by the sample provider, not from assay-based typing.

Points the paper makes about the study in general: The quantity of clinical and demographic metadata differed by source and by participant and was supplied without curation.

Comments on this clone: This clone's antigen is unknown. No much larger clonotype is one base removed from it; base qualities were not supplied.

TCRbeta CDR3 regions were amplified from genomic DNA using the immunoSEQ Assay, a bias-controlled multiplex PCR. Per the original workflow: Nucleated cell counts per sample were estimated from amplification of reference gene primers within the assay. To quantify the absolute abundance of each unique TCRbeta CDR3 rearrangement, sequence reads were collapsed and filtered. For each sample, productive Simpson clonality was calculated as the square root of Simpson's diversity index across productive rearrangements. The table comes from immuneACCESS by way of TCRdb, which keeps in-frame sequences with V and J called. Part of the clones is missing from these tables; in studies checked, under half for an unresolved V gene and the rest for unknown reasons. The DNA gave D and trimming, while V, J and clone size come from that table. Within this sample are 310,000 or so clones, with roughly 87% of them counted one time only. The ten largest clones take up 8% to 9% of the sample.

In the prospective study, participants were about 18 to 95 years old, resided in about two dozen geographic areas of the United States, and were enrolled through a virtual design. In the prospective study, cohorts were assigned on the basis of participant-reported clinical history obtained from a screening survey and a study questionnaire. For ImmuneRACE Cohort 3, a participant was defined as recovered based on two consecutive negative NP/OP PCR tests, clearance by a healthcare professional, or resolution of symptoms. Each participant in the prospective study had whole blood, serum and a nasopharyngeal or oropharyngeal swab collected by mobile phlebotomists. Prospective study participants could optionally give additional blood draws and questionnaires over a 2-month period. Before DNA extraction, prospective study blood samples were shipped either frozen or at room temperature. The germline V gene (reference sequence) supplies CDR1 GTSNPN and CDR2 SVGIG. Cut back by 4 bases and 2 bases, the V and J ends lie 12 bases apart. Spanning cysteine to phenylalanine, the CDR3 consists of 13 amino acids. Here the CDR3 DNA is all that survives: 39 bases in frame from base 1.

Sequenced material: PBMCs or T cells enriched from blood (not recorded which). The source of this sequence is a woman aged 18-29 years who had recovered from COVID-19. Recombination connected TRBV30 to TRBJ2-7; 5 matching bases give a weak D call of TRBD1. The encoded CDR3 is CAWNSGRAYEQYF. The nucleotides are TGTGCCTGGAATTCAGGCAGGGCCTACGAGCAGTACTTC.